The source of this TCR beta chain is a study of blood T cell repertoires in COVID-19 (dated by TCRdb to the early 2020s). With regard to the full study: Samples covering the acute and convalescent phases of COVID-19 were provided by collaborators in the United States, Italy and Spain. The material from the prospective study consisted of cDNA or gDNA derived from T cells, B-cell-depleted T cells, or PBMCs. Subjects who had been exposed to COVID-19, were actively infected with it, or had recovered from it provided the deeply sampled blood TCRbeta repertoires that made up the dataset. The repertoires were made available in a free public database intended to serve as a resource for research on the immune response to SARS-CoV-2. The samples were drawn from two sources: the first 160 participants of the ongoing ImmuneRACE study, and 1,200 or so subjects contributed by 6 global collaborators. A de-identified subject ID, COVID-19 status, age in years and sex were almost always included in the sample metadata. Where available, HLA class I and class II types were taken from metadata supplied by the sample provider and were not determined by assay-based typing. The paper as a whole reports these results and caveats: Clinical and demographic metadata were provided uncurated, with the amount varying by source and participant.

TCRbeta CDR3 regions were amplified from genomic DNA using the immunoSEQ Assay, a bias-controlled multiplex PCR. The paper's data handling went like this. Within the assay, amplification of reference gene primers was used to estimate how many nucleated cells each sample contained. To quantify the absolute abundance of each unique TCRbeta CDR3 rearrangement, sequence reads were collapsed and filtered. For each sample, productive Simpson clonality was calculated as the square root of Simpson's diversity index across productive rearrangements. TCRdb took this table from immuneACCESS and kept in-frame rearrangements with V and J called. Such tables lack part of the clones; where checked against another copy, unresolved V genes explain under half of the gap, and the rest is unexplained. V and J calls and clone size are as listed in that table; D and trimming were resolved from the DNA. The sample table shows around 18,000 clones, and roughly nine tenths are seen once. Of the sample, about 13% falls within the top ten clones.

Whole blood was collected in K2EDTA tubes by collaborating institutions according to the institutions' own protocols. For TCRbeta analysis, collaborators shipped samples as frozen whole blood, isolated PBMCs, or DNA extracted from either of those sample types. Remarks on this clone: There is no known antigen for this receptor. No base quality values were provided; no much bigger clone lies one nucleotide off.

Trimming at the junction amounts to 6 bases on V and 0 bases on J, and the germline ends lie 15 bases apart. Measured from the cysteine to the phenylalanine, the CDR3 is 15 residues long. Only CDR3 DNA is held: 45 bases, read in frame from base 1. The germline V gene yields SGHRS for CDR1 and YFSETQ for CDR2. The sequence was collected from a man in his sixties with active COVID-19. The sequence is built from TRBV5-1 and TRBJ2-5, with a weak D call of TRBD2 (6 bases match). Material: peripheral blood. Read as DNA, the sequence is TGCGCCAGCACAATCATGGGGGGTAACCAAGAGACCCAGTACTTC. This gives the protein CASTIMGGNQETQYF.